This entry lists 9 T cell receptor beta chains sequenced from one sample in a study of blood T cell repertoires in COVID-19. Method: immunoSEQ multiplex PCR; TCRdb's copy keeps in-frame clones and lacks some. The sample carries fewer than 350,000 clones, around 86% recorded once. Sequencing was performed on peripheral blood. These receptors were taken from a woman aged 55-75 years with active or convalescent COVID-19.

This clone was counted once. The rearrangement uses TRBV2 and TRBJ1-1, with 9 nucleotides matching TRBD1. Losses at the gene ends were 1 base for V and 1 base for J; bases not matched to a gene: 7. Germline-derived CDR1 and CDR2 are SNHLY and FYNNEI. The CDR3 is made up of 17 amino acids. CDR3: CASSEVDPGQGNTEAFF. The CDR3 DNA is TGTGCCAGCAGTGAAGTTGACCCGGGACAGGGGAACACTGAAGCTTTCTTT.

Written as DNA, the CDR3 is TGTGCCAGCAGCCAAGGAGGATCCTGGAGCAACTATGGCTACACCTTC. As protein: CASSQGGSWSNYGYTF. V is TRBV3-1 (or the pseudogene TRBV3-2) and J is TRBJ1-2; the D is unclear. The CDR3 has 16 residues. Germline CDR1 is LGHDT and CDR2 is YNNKEL (reference sequence). The germline V and J ends were trimmed by 1 base and 2 bases, with 14 bases remaining between them.

The V gene is TRBV7-6, the J gene TRBJ2-3; 8 bases are a match to TRBD2. V lost 7 bases to trimming and J lost 5 bases; unmatched junction nucleotides: 14. This CDR3 has 16 amino acids. Germline V lookup: CDR1 SGHVS, CDR2 FNYEAQ. CDR3 DNA sequence: TGTGCCAGCACCCCCGCGGCGGGGGGCCCGGTAGATACGCAGTATTTT. Protein sequence: CASTPAAGGPVDTQYF.

This chain uses TRBV5-6 with TRBJ2-7; TRBD2 is a possible D gene (6 bases). Per germline, CDR1 SGHDT and CDR2 YYEEEE. V was clipped by 4 bases and J by 6 bases, with 11 bases between them. The CDR3 extends over 12 amino acids. The CDR3: CASSRGVGEQYF. In DNA, the CDR3 is TGTGCCAGCAGCCGCGGGGTTGGCGAGCAGTACTTC.

This clone was seen a single time. This chain uses TRBV2 with TRBJ2-2; D is possibly TRBD2 (6 bases). CDR1 is SNHLY and CDR2 is FYNNEI in the germline V gene. This CDR3 has 15 residues. The V end was cut by 4 bases, the J end by 4 bases, with 13 bases between. This chain's CDR3 is CASSGTGEVTGELFF. The CDR3 DNA sequence: TGTGCCAGCAGTGGTACGGGGGAGGTCACCGGGGAGCTGTTTTTT.

The CDR3 region is CASSQPIEQETQYF. The DNA of the CDR3 is TGTGCCAGCAGCCAACCTATCGAACAAGAGACCCAGTACTTC. The chain carries TRBV3-1 (or the pseudogene TRBV3-2) and TRBJ2-5, with D hard to call. With 2 bases removed from V and 2 bases from J, the gap between germline ends came to 9 bases. The CDR3 is 14 amino acids. Germline CDR1 and CDR2: LGHDT and YNNKEL (reference sequence).

This clone was counted only a few times. The chain carries TRBV11-1 and TRBJ1-4; 7 bases align to TRBD1. V shed 5 bases, J shed 8 bases, and the junction held 14 bases outside the gene matches. Germline V lookup: CDR1 SGHAT, CDR2 FQDESV (reference sequence). The length of the CDR3 is 16 residues. The CDR3: CASSPSPTGRKEKLFF. CDR3 coding DNA: TGTGCCAGCAGCCCTTCTCCGACAGGGAGGAAGGAAAAACTGTTTTTT.

This clone showed up just a few times. The rearrangement links TRBV6-5 to TRBJ1-2; 7 bases agree with TRBD1. J was trimmed by 4 bases and V by 4 bases; bases with no gene match: 6. The CDR3 is 14 residues long. Per germline, CDR1 MNHEY and CDR2 SVGAGI. CDR3 bases: TGTGCCAGCAGTTTCTTACAGGGGCCCTATGGCTACACCTTC. It encodes CASSFLQGPYGYTF.

The chain uses TRBV6-4 and TRBJ2-3; 7 bases line up with TRBD2. CDR1 and CDR2 (germline): MRHNA, SNTAGT. J lost 7 bases, V lost 6 bases, and 13 bases had no gene match. The CDR3 covers 15 residues. Here the CDR3 reads CASSPGTNPGNTQYF. The CDR3 DNA reads TGTGCCAGCAGCCCCGGGACTAACCCCGGGAATACGCAGTATTTT.